These 22 T cell receptor beta chains were sequenced from one sample in a study of beta chain features in type 1 diabetes. Study results and limitations: Shorter TCRB CDR3s, moderately but significantly so, marked every one of the four CD4+ subsets in Type 1 diabetes patients.

Their antigens are not known. Every bit of the isolated RNA underwent reverse transcription, so sequencing read expressed TCRB transcripts. Repertoires were generated with immunoSEQ multiplex PCR, while TCRdb's copy carries only in-frame clones and drops some. The sample gives some 370,000 clones, around 9.6% of which show up once; 0.55% to 0.75% is in the top ten. Material for sequencing was central memory CD4+ T cells from blood. These receptor sequences come from a man aged 30 to 45 with type 1 diabetes.

The chain combines TRBV6-5 with TRBJ2-5; possibly TRBD1 for D (5 bases). Trimming removed 6 bases at V and 1 base at J, with 12 bases between. CDR1 and CDR2 (germline): MNHEY, SVGAGI. CDR3 size: 14 residues. As DNA, the CDR3 is TGTGCCAGCAGGTTTGACAGCATCCAAGAGACCCAGTACTTC. Its protein is CASRFDSIQETQYF.

This clone was seen only a few times. The V gene is TRBV4-2, the J gene TRBJ2-3; a weak D match, TRBD2 (6 bases). V was shortened by 0 bases and J by 4 bases, with 8 bases between the two germline ends. From germline, CDR1 is LGHNA and CDR2 YNFKEQ. The CDR3 runs 14 residues. The CDR3 bases are TGTGCCAGCAGCCAAGACGGCGGGGCAGATACGCAGTATTTT. It encodes CASSQDGGADTQYF.

This clone was recorded many times. The V call is TRBV19, the J call TRBJ2-3, with TRBD1 as a possible D gene (5 bases). V lost 5 bases and J lost 6, with 15 bases in between. The CDR3 length is 14 residues. Germline V gives CDR1 LNHDA, CDR2 SQIVND (reference sequence). The CDR3 DNA is TGTGCCAGTAGTCTCCGGGCAGGGCAGGATACGCAGTATTTT. Its protein product is CASSLRAGQDTQYF.

The rearrangement joins TRBV18 to TRBJ2-1; 10 bases agree with TRBD2. The CDR3 contains 17 residues. Germline V gene lookup returns CDR1 KGHSH and CDR2 LQKENI. Trimming took 3 bases from V and 7 from J; bases not matched to a gene: 12. In nucleotides, the CDR3 is TGTGCCAGCTCACCGGCGACTAGCGGGCGGTCGGGGAATGAGCAGTTCTTC. Translating gives CASSPATSGRSGNEQFF.

This clone was counted only a few times. This chain uses TRBV2 with TRBJ2-4, with TRBD1 identical over 10 bases. Germline lookup yields CDR1 SNHLY and CDR2 FYNNEI. With V trimmed by 8 bases and J by 8 bases, 12 bases remained unmatched. The CDR3 consists of 15 residues. CDR3 region: CASLRDGQGVDIQYF. CDR3 nucleotides: TGTGCCAGCCTAAGGGATGGACAGGGGGTAGACATTCAGTACTTC.

The rearrangement uses TRBV6-5 and TRBJ2-5; D is uncertain. This CDR3 has 14 amino acids. The V and J ends lost 0 bases and 1 base respectively, with 6 bases between them. Germline CDR1 MNHEY, CDR2 SVGAGI. The chain's CDR3 is CASSYSELQETQYF. For the CDR3, the DNA is TGTGCCAGCAGTTACTCGGAACTCCAAGAGACCCAGTACTTC.

This clone was counted ten times or more. This chain links TRBV10-3 with TRBJ2-1; 7 bases are shared with TRBD1. V lost 7 bases to trimming and J lost 5 bases; unmatched junction nucleotides: 5. Germline V gene sequence: CDR1 ENHRY, CDR2 SYGVKD. CDR3 size: 13 residues. Here the CDR3 DNA reads TGTGCCATCACCCTGGGACAGAACAATGAGCAGTTCTTC. It yields the protein CAITLGQNNEQFF.

The rearrangement uses TRBV7-2 and TRBJ1-5, with 8 bases identical to TRBD1. The trim removed 3 bases at V and 7 bases at J, leaving 8 bases unmatched. From germline, CDR1 is SGHTA and CDR2 FQGNSA. The CDR3 contains 15 residues. The CDR3 sequence: CASSLDRAREQPQHF. DNA of the CDR3: TGTGCCAGCAGCTTGGACAGGGCGAGGGAGCAGCCCCAGCATTTT.

The chain is built from TRBV7-9 and TRBJ2-3, with D unclear. CDR1 is SEHNR and CDR2 is FQNEAQ in the germline V gene (reference sequence). The ends were cut back, 3 bases at V and 0 bases at J, with 13 bases in the middle. CDR3 length equals 16 residues. The CDR3 nucleotides read TGTGCCAGCAGCTTCCCCGCAGGTGCTAGCACAGATACGCAGTATTTT. It yields the protein CASSFPAGASTDTQYF.

This clone was seen at least ten times. This chain joins TRBV4-3 and TRBJ1-1, with D possibly TRBD1 on 5 matching bases. Per the germline V gene, CDR1 is LGHNA and CDR2 is YSLEER. The CDR3 totals 15 residues. Trimming stripped 1 base from V and 6 bases from J, with 15 bases between. The CDR3: CASSQGGRQGPEAFF. As DNA, the CDR3 is TGCGCCAGCAGCCAAGGGGGCAGGCAAGGCCCTGAAGCTTTCTTT.

This clone appeared a few times. The gene calls are TRBV7-2 and TRBJ1-6; TRBD1 might be the D (6 bases). The V gene's germline CDR1 is SGHTA and CDR2 FQGNSA. Trimming stripped 6 bases from V and 8 bases from J, with 14 bases between. This CDR3 has 14 residues. The CDR3 nucleotides read TGTGCCAGCAGAGACTCGGCAGGGGATTCACCCCTCCACTTT. It encodes CASRDSAGDSPLHF. The full variable domain, its missing parts supplied by reference TRBV7-2 and TRBJ1-6, is GAGVSQSPSNKVTEKGKDVELRCDPISGHTALYWYRQSLGQGLEFLIYFQGNSAPDKSGLPSDRFSAERTGGSVSTLTIQRTQQEDSAVYLCASRDSAGDSPLHFGNGTRLTVT.

The gene calls are TRBV7-2 and TRBJ2-3, with a possible D match to TRBD1 (5 bases). V lost 2 bases, J lost 6 bases, and 15 bases lay in between. The CDR3 contains 15 residues. Germline CDR1 reads SGHTA; CDR2 reads FQGNSA. The CDR3 nucleotides are TGTGCCAGCAGCTTATATCAGGTGGGGCGGGATACGCAGTATTTT. Translation: CASSLYQVGRDTQYF.

This clone has only a few counts. J is TRBJ2-7 and V is TRBV6-1; D is unresolved. The length of the CDR3 is 13 residues. Germline V lookup: CDR1 MNHNS, CDR2 SASEGT. Trimming shortened V by 4 bases and J by 3 bases, and 10 bases separated the two germline ends. The CDR3 nucleotides are TGTGCCAGCAGTGCGAGAGCAAACTACGAGCAGTACTTC. Translation gives CASSARANYEQYF.

This rearrangement joins TRBV11-2 to TRBJ2-1, with D unresolved. In germline, CDR1 is SGHAT, CDR2 FQNNGV. This CDR3 comprises 13 residues. Trimming pared 6 bases from V and 5 bases from J, leaving 11 bases between. CDR3 sequence (DNA): TGTGCCAGCAGGCCGGGTCTGAACAATGAGCAGTTCTTC. As protein: CASRPGLNNEQFF.

This clone has more than one count but fewer than ten. This likely came from a read error, as a far larger clone is one base away. The chain has TRBV29-1 and TRBJ1-5, with TRBD1 identical over 7 bases. The CDR3 loop spans 13 amino acids. Germline values: CDR1 SQVTM, CDR2 ANQGSEA. The CDR3 is CCVAGQESQPQHF. Here the CDR3 DNA reads TGCTGCGTTGCCGGACAGGAGAGTCAGCCCCAGCATTTT.

The gene calls are TRBV27 and TRBJ2-1; TRBD1 is a possible D gene (7 bases). Between the trimmed V and J ends, which lost 11 bases and 4 bases, there was a span of 12 bases. Per germline, CDR1 MNHEY and CDR2 SMNVEV (reference sequence). The CDR3 has 12 amino acids. In DNA, the CDR3 is TGTGCCTGTCAGGGGGGTTACAATGAGCAGTTCTTC. Translating gives CACQGGYNEQFF.

The chain recombines TRBV11-3 with TRBJ1-4; 8 nucleotides align to TRBD1. The CDR3 loop spans 15 amino acids. CDR1 is SGHNT and CDR2 is YENEEA in the germline V gene. With V trimmed by 1 base and J by 8 bases, 6 bases remained unmatched. Here the CDR3 DNA reads TGTGCCAGCAGCTTAGGGACAGGGATGCAGGAAAAACTGTTTTTT. This sequence encodes CASSLGTGMQEKLFF.

A few counts support this clone. J is TRBJ1-2 and V is TRBV30, with D maybe TRBD1 (5 bases). The CDR3 runs to 12 residues. With 5 bases removed from V and 5 bases from J, the gap between germline ends came to 12 bases. Per germline, CDR1 GTSNPN and CDR2 SVGIG (reference sequence). CDR3 nucleotide sequence: TGTGCCTGGTCCGGACAAGGATATGGCTACACCTTC. Amino acids: CAWSGQGYGYTF.

This rearrangement joins TRBV27 to TRBJ2-6; a possible D gene is TRBD2 (6 bases). Germline V gene sequence: CDR1 MNHEY, CDR2 SMNVEV (reference sequence). The CDR3 runs 16 residues. The V end lost 2 bases, the J end lost 2 bases, and 10 bases lay between the germline ends. In DNA form, the CDR3 reads TGTGCCAGCAGTTTAAATTGGGGGGCTGGGGCCAACGTCCTGACTTTC. It encodes CASSLNWGAGANVLTF. Combining the CDR3 with reference TRBV27 and TRBJ2-6 gives the whole variable domain EAQVTQNPRYLITVTGKKLTVTCSQNMNHEYMSWYRQDPGLGLRQIYYSMNVEVTDKGDVPEGYKVSRKEKRNFPLILESPSPNQTSLYFCASSLNWGAGANVLTFGAGSRLTVL.

J is TRBJ1-1 and V is TRBV7-2; D remains ambiguous. The CDR3 has 13 residues. Trimming stripped 6 bases from V and 3 bases from J, with 11 bases between. Germline V lookup: CDR1 SGHTA, CDR2 FQGNSA. CDR3: CASRMRGYTEAFF. DNA for the CDR3: TGTGCCAGCAGGATGCGTGGATACACTGAAGCTTTCTTT.

The gene calls are TRBV7-9 and TRBJ1-2; perhaps TRBD1 as D (6 bases). The germline CDR1 and CDR2 sequences are SEHNR and FQNEAQ (reference sequence). There are 14 residues in the CDR3. Trimming took off 5 bases at V and 6 bases at J, with 16 bases between the two ends. In nucleotides, the CDR3 is TGTGCCAGCAGCCCCGGGACCGGGGGCCATGGCTACACCTTC. This gives the protein CASSPGTGGHGYTF.

This clone turned up a few times. This chain uses TRBV7-2 with TRBJ2-5; D is unresolved. There are 14 residues in the CDR3. The germline gives CDR1 SGHTA, CDR2 FQGNSA. Between the trimmed V and J ends, which lost 8 bases and 4 bases, there was a span of 17 bases. The CDR3 protein is CASQPPSALETQYF. The CDR3 DNA reads TGTGCCAGCCAACCCCCTTCCGCCTTAGAGACCCAGTACTTC.